This TCR beta chain emerged from a study of CD8 T cells in ankylosing spondylitis. Study results and caveats: Some motif variants had been reported before (in reactive arthritis synovial fluid and blood). Characteristic of ankylosing spondylitis blood, it appeared, was a TCR beta motif comprising several highly homologous variants. Those disease-linked clones were CD8+; they were also relatively rare in peripheral blood.

Quantitative 5'-RACE with molecular barcodes was used to make the TCR beta libraries. TCRdb processed the 5' RACE reads anew with MiXCR; each CDR3 protein has one entry. Among 750,000 to 850,000 distinct CDR3 sequences listed, over 9.5% were seen once. Many counts were recorded for this clonotype. Its antigen remains unknown. CDR1 and CDR2 from the germline V gene are SQVTM and ANQGSEA. J lost 0 bases, V lost 7 bases, and 7 bases had no gene match. This CDR3 is 14 amino acids long. The V gene is TRBV29-1, the J gene TRBJ2-3, with 7 bases aligning to TRBD2. This TCR was recovered from a male donor with ankylosing spondylitis. Sample: blood, either unsorted or a sorted T cell fraction (not recorded which). CDR3 sequence (DNA): TGCAGCGGGGGGGGTTCAACTAGCACAGATACGCAGTATTTT. Translated, it gives CSGGGSTSTDTQYF.